Listed below are T cell receptor beta chains from one sample, sequenced in a study of radiotherapy plus CTLA-4 blockade in lung cancer. Clones were read by immunoSEQ multiplex PCR, and TCRdb kept only the in-frame ones, dropping some. The data hold 35,000 to 40,000 clones, with around 70% observed a single time. The source material was peripheral blood, sampled from a patient treated with radiotherapy plus ipilimumab. The receptor source for this set is a human donor with non-small cell lung cancer who had stable disease on radiotherapy plus ipilimumab. Both conserved end residues are part of each CDR3. The D gene is left open where the match is weak. Size is stated for part of the rows, as once, few or many counts, or as a class when the clone is expanded.

TRBJ1-5 | TRBV11-1 | . | once | CASSLAGGQAQHF | TGTGCCAGCAGCTTAGCGGGGGGTCAAGCCCAGCATTTT
TRBJ2-7 | TRBV7-6 | TRBD1 | . | CASSLAGVTSTGGYEQYF | TGTGCCAGCAGCTTAGCTGGGGTAACGTCTACAGGGGGTTACGAGCAGTACTTC
TRBJ1-2 | TRBV7-9 | TRBD1 | few | CASSLGLGQGNAGYTF | TGTGCCAGCAGCTTAGGGCTGGGACAGGGTAATGCTGGCTACACCTTC
TRBJ2-1 | TRBV9 | TRBD2 | . | CASSSRGLSGGAYNEQFF | TGTGCCAGCAGCTCCCGTGGGCTTAGCGGGGGGGCCTACAATGAGCAGTTCTTC
TRBJ2-1 | TRBV11-1 | . | . | CASSLGQAYNEQFF | TGTGCCAGCAGCTTAGGACAGGCTTACAATGAGCAGTTCTTC
TRBJ1-6 | TRBV5-6 | . | few | CASSLHQLGSPLHF | TGTGCCAGCAGCCTGCACCAACTCGGGTCACCCCTCCACTTT
TRBJ2-3 | TRBV7-9 | TRBD2 | few | CASSWSGALGTQYF | TGTGCCAGCAGCTGGAGCGGGGCCCTGGGTACGCAGTATTTT
TRBJ1-5 | TRBV5-1 | TRBD1 | few | CASRPGDRNNQPQHF | TGCGCCAGCAGGCCCGGGGACAGAAACAATCAGCCCCAGCATTTT
TRBJ1-1 | TRBV2 | . | . | CASSPTGNTEAFF | TGTGCCAGCTCCCCCACAGGGAACACTGAAGCTTTCTTT
TRBJ1-1 | TRBV5-1 | TRBD1 | few | CAIKPKGARGNTEAFF | TGCGCCATCAAGCCAAAGGGGGCGAGGGGGAACACTGAAGCTTTCTTT
TRBJ1-1 | TRBV25-1 | . | . | CASSGPWAGEAFF | TGTGCCAGCAGTGGACCCTGGGCGGGTGAAGCTTTCTTT
TRBJ2-1 | TRBV7-2 | . | . | CASSLGWTDNEQFF | TGTGCCAGCAGCTTAGGCTGGACAGACAATGAGCAGTTCTTC
TRBJ1-2 | TRBV19 | . | . | CASSIGYGGAGTYTF | TGTGCCAGTAGTATTGGGTACGGAGGGGCCGGGACCTACACCTTC
TRBJ1-5 | TRBV6-6 | . | . | CASSPLSNQPQHF | TGTGCCAGCAGTCCCCTCAGCAATCAGCCCCAGCATTTT
TRBJ1-1 | TRBV2 | . | . | CASRATGTPMNTEAFF | TGTGCCAGCAGGGCTACCGGGACACCTATGAACACTGAAGCTTTCTTT
TRBJ1-5 | TRBV5-6 | . | . | CASSQGVISNQPQHF | TGTGCCAGCAGCCAAGGAGTAATTAGCAATCAGCCCCAGCATTTT
TRBJ1-1 | TRBV11-2 | . | . | CASSPRGGAMNTEAFF | TGTGCCAGCAGCCCACGAGGGGGGGCCATGAACACTGAAGCTTTCTTT
TRBJ2-3 | TRBV11-3 | . | . | CASSLDITDTQYF | TGTGCCAGCAGCTTAGATATAACAGATACGCAGTATTTT
TRBJ2-1 | TRBV19 | . | . | CASTVRTSYNEQFF | TGTGCCAGTACTGTTAGGACTTCCTACAATGAGCAGTTCTTC
TRBJ1-1 | TRBV10-2 | . | . | CAVTGGLEAFF | TGCGCCGTTACGGGGGGCCTGGAAGCTTTCTTT
TRBJ1-6 | TRBV27 | . | . | CASSFRRDGSPLHF | TGTGCCAGCAGTTTCCGACGGGATGGTTCACCCCTCCACTTT
TRBJ2-2 | TRBV2 | . | . | CASGLMNTGELFF | TGTGCCAGCGGACTAATGAACACCGGGGAGCTGTTTTTT
TRBJ1-2 | TRBV27 | . | . | CASSSVGTSGGGYTF | TGTGCCAGCAGCTCCGTCGGGACCTCCGGGGGTGGCTACACCTTC
TRBJ2-7 | TRBV7-9 | TRBD2 | . | CASSWASGGGYEQYF | TGTGCCAGCAGCTGGGCTAGCGGGGGGGGCTACGAGCAGTACTTC
TRBJ2-5 | TRBV5-4 | . | once | CASSLSYQETQYF | TGTGCCAGCAGCTTGTCGTACCAAGAGACCCAGTACTTC
TRBJ1-5 | TRBV9 | . | . | CASSGRTDSGPQHF | TGTGCCAGCAGCGGTAGGACAGATTCGGGGCCCCAGCATTTT
TRBJ2-5 | TRBV19 | . | . | CASSIGTGMETQYF | TGTGCCAGTAGTATCGGAACAGGGATGGAGACCCAGTACTTC
TRBJ1-3 | TRBV10-3 | . | . | CAILGGGNTIYF | TGTGCCATCTTGGGAGGGGGAAACACCATATATTTT
TRBJ2-1 | TRBV7-8 | TRBD2 | . | CASSPGGGYNEQFF | TGTGCCAGCAGCCCGGGGGGGGGTTACAATGAGCAGTTCTTC
TRBJ1-1 | TRBV6-4 | . | . | CASSGTEGGGRTEAFF | TGTGCCAGCAGTGGCACCGAGGGCGGGGGCCGGACTGAAGCTTTCTTT
TRBJ2-3 | TRBV10-1 | . | . | CASSRDSSVDTQYF | TGCGCCAGCAGTAGGGACTCGTCAGTGGATACGCAGTATTTT
TRBJ2-7 | TRBV5-1 | TRBD1 | many | CASSGTGTGVGEQYF | TGCGCCAGCAGCGGAACCGGGACAGGGGTGGGCGAGCAGTACTTC
TRBJ2-3 | TRBV7-2 | TRBD2 | . | CASSLGLGGGRQDTQYF | TGTGCCAGCAGCTTAGGGCTGGGCGGGGGGCGGCAAGATACGCAGTATTTT
TRBJ2-3 | TRBV2 | TRBD1 | . | CASSLGTVTDTQYF | TGTGCCAGCAGTCTTGGGACAGTCACAGATACGCAGTATTTT
TRBJ1-1 | TRBV18 | TRBD1 | . | CASSPPWGSGGNGGTEAFF | TGTGCCAGCTCACCTCCCTGGGGGTCAGGGGGGAATGGAGGGACTGAAGCTTTCTTT
TRBJ2-5 | TRBV4-1 | TRBD1 | . | CASSLIGQGARETQYF | TGCGCCAGCAGCCTCATAGGACAGGGGGCACGAGAGACCCAGTACTTC
TRBJ2-1 | TRBV10-3 | . | . | CAIRDSTLSYNEQFF | TGTGCCATCAGGGACAGCACTCTTTCCTACAATGAGCAGTTCTTC
TRBJ2-2 | TRBV6-1 | TRBD1 | . | CASSEQGDTGELFF | TGTGCCAGCAGTGAACAGGGGGACACCGGGGAGCTGTTTTTT
TRBJ1-2 | TRBV6-1 | TRBD1 | . | CASSRTGSNYGYTF | TGTGCCAGCAGTCGGACAGGGAGTAACTATGGCTACACCTTC
TRBJ2-3 | TRBV29-1 | . | . | CSVKGGDFGTDTQYF | TGCAGCGTGAAAGGAGGGGATTTCGGCACAGATACGCAGTATTTT
TRBJ2-7 | TRBV19 | TRBD2 | . | CASSIATSGTEQYF | TGTGCCAGTAGTATAGCAACTAGCGGGACCGAGCAGTACTTC
TRBJ2-1 | TRBV5-1 | . | . | CASSAVGGGGNGQFF | TGCGCCAGCAGCGCCGTTGGGGGCGGGGGAAATGGGCAGTTCTTC
TRBJ1-3 | TRBV5-1 | . | . | CASSFDRSGNTIYF | TGCGCCAGCAGCTTTGACAGGTCCGGAAACACCATATATTTT
TRBJ1-3 | TRBV28 | . | . | CASSFYPRGRAGNTIYF | TGTGCCAGCAGTTTCTACCCTAGGGGCAGGGCGGGGAACACCATATATTTT
TRBJ2-7 | TRBV29-1 | . | . | CSVEVGPYEQYF | TGCAGCGTTGAAGTGGGGCCCTACGAGCAGTACTTC
TRBJ2-7 | TRBV2 | TRBD2 | . | CASRVSGGFVNEQYF | TGTGCCAGCAGAGTTAGCGGGGGGTTCGTCAACGAGCAGTACTTC
TRBJ2-1 | TRBV10-3 | TRBD2 | . | CAISVGGDRNEQFF | TGTGCCATCAGTGTGGGGGGGGACCGCAATGAGCAGTTCTTC
TRBJ2-2 | TRBV19 | TRBD1 | . | CATWDRGDTGELFF | TGTGCCACATGGGACAGGGGAGACACCGGGGAGCTGTTTTTT
TRBJ2-5 | TRBV11-2 | TRBD1 | . | CASGFGTLQGGQETQYF | TGTGCCAGCGGCTTCGGCACGCTACAGGGGGGCCAAGAGACCCAGTACTTC
TRBJ1-2 | TRBV19 | . | . | CATEGDDYGYTF | TGTGCCACTGAGGGGGACGACTATGGCTACACCTTC
TRBJ1-2 | TRBV30 | . | few | CAWSVELSYGYTF | TGTGCCTGGAGTGTAGAACTGAGCTATGGCTACACCTTC
TRBJ2-3 | TRBV30 | . | . | CAWGRGQPPTDTQYF | TGTGCCTGGGGCAGGGGCCAGCCACCTACAGATACGCAGTATTTT
TRBJ2-1 | TRBV5-4 | TRBD1 | . | CASSLMGQYNEQFF | TGTGCCAGCAGCTTGATGGGACAGTACAATGAGCAGTTCTTC
TRBJ1-1 | TRBV11-3 | TRBD1 | few | CASSGDRTEAFF | TGTGCCAGCAGCGGGGACAGAACCGAAGCTTTCTTT
TRBJ1-6 | TRBV27 | TRBD1 | few | CASSLSLDRGEVVNSPLHF | TGTGCCAGCAGTTTATCACTTGACAGGGGCGAAGTTGTGAATTCACCCCTCCACTTT